What follows are 18 T cell receptor beta chains derived from one specimen sequenced in a study of vaccination and CD4 T cells after COVID-19. As for treatment: roughly ten-day PBMC culture with coronavirus spike peptide pools or control peptides (ViraFEST assay). The Oncomine TCR Beta short-read assay was what sequenced the DNA obtained from cultured CD4+ T cells. TCRdb processed the PCR reads anew with MiXCR; each CDR3 protein has one entry. The sample has 5,000 to 8,000 distinct CDR3 sequences; roughly 18% are singletons. Their antigens are not known. The sequenced sample was CD4+ T cells from blood, cultured in vitro. Receptor source: a human donor who had recovered from COVID-19.

By frequency in the sample, this clonotype is medium-sized. The chain couples TRBV7-9 to TRBJ2-5, with D possibly TRBD2 on 6 matching bases. The CDR3 has 15 residues. V was pared by 1 base and J by 5 bases, with 14 bases between. The V gene's germline CDR1 is SEHNR and CDR2 FQNEAQ (reference sequence). The CDR3 region has the DNA TGTGCCAGCAGCTTAGGGGGGGAAGGCAGGGAGACCCAGTACTTC. It translates to CASSLGGEGRETQYF.

The chain recombines TRBV27 with TRBJ2-1; the match to TRBD2 covers 8 bases. Germline CDR1 MNHEY, CDR2 SMNVEV (reference sequence). This CDR3 spans 14 amino acids. V shed 5 bases, J shed 8 bases, and the junction held 8 bases outside the gene matches. DNA of the CDR3: TGTGCCAGCAGTCCCCGCCGGGGGGGAGATGAGCAGTTCTTC. It specifies CASSPRRGGDEQFF.

The chain joins TRBV4-1 to TRBJ1-1; maybe TRBD1 (6 bases). V lost 0 bases to trimming and J lost 0 bases, with 11 bases between them. This CDR3 comprises 16 residues. Germline CDR1 MGHRA, CDR2 YSYEKL. CDR3 loop: CASSQDRGLLNTEAFF. CDR3 coding DNA: TGCGCCAGCAGCCAAGACCGGGGGCTGCTGAACACTGAAGCTTTCTTT.

A few counts support this clonotype. The chain carries TRBV7-9 and TRBJ2-5; TRBD2 matches at 12 bases. In germline, CDR1 is SEHNR, CDR2 FQNEAQ (reference sequence). J was trimmed by 1 base and V by 5 bases; bases with no gene match: 5. This CDR3 spans 16 amino acids. Here the CDR3 DNA reads TGTGCCAGCAGCCCGTCGGGACTAGCGGGCCAAGAGACCCAGTACTTC. It is translated as CASSPSGLAGQETQYF.

This clonotype is judged medium-sized. The CDR3 loop is CASGASGTEAFF. CDR3 DNA sequence: TGTGCCAGCGGGGCTTCGGGAACTGAAGCTTTCTTT. J is TRBJ1-1 and V is TRBV6-1; perhaps TRBD1 as D (5 bases). This CDR3 contains 12 residues. The germline V gene has CDR1 MNHNS and CDR2 SASEGT. V was trimmed by 8 bases and J by 5 bases, leaving 12 bases between them.

This clonotype was detected a few times. The rearrangement uses TRBV5-8 and TRBJ1-5; D perhaps matches TRBD1 (6 bases). CDR1 and CDR2 from the germline V gene are SGHTS and YDEGEE. The CDR3 is 17 residues long. Trimming took off 0 bases at V and 1 base at J, with 14 bases between the two ends. The CDR3 spells CASSLGVGGVSNQPQHF. The CDR3 DNA follows: TGTGCCAGCAGCTTGGGTGTAGGGGGGGTGAGCAATCAGCCCCAGCATTTT.

The chain couples TRBV20-1 to TRBJ2-7; D is possibly TRBD1 or TRBD2 (5 bases each). CDR3 length: 15 residues. Germline V gives CDR1 DFQATT, CDR2 SNEGSKA (reference sequence). V was cut by 6 bases and J by 1 base, with 19 bases left in between. The CDR3 DNA follows: TGCAGTGCGGGGGATCCTAGGAAACTTTCCTACGAGCAGTACTTC. Protein: CSAGDPRKLSYEQYF.

V and J are TRBV10-3 and TRBJ2-3; TRBD2 agrees at 10 bases. Trimming took 3 bases from V and 9 from J; bases not matched to a gene: 21. Germline CDR1 ENHRY, CDR2 SYGVKD. This CDR3 is built from 19 residues. The CDR3: CAISEFLGTSDPRRDTQYF. The CDR3 nucleotides read TGTGCCATCAGTGAATTTTTAGGGACTAGCGACCCCCGGAGGGACACGCAGTATTTT.

This clonotype came up a few times. The chain employs TRBV7-3 and TRBJ2-3; D is ambiguous. The germline V gene encodes CDR1 SGHTA and CDR2 FQGTGA. The CDR3 covers 17 residues. V was trimmed by 4 bases and J by 2 bases, leaving 19 bases between them. CDR3 coding DNA: TGTGCCAGCAGCTCCCCCGGCCCTCAAGGGTCCACAGATACGCAGTATTTT. Its translation: CASSSPGPQGSTDTQYF. The whole variable domain, filled in from reference TRBV7-3 and TRBJ2-3, reads GAGVSQTPSNKVTEKGKYVELRCDPISGHTALYWYRQSLGQGPEFLIYFQGTGAADDSGLPNDRFFAVRPEGSVSTLKIQRTERGDSAVYLCASSSPGPQGSTDTQYFGPGTRLTVL.

This clonotype occurred once. This sequence joins TRBV2 and TRBJ1-5; D gene uncertain. Germline V gene data show CDR1 as SNHLY and CDR2 as FYNNEI. V was shortened by 2 bases and J by 2 bases, with 7 bases between the two germline ends. This CDR3 has 14 amino acids. CDR3: CASSERVRNQPQHF. The CDR3 DNA follows: TGTGCCAGCAGTGAAAGGGTCCGCAATCAGCCCCAGCATTTT.

Turning to this clonotype: No conserved phenylalanine or tryptophan ends this CDR3, so it is likely a read error. V usage is TRBV5-4 and J usage is TRBJ1-5, with D hard to call. Trimming took off 2 bases at V and 2 bases at J, with 5 bases between the two ends. The CDR3 has 13 residues. Germline CDR1 SGHNT, CDR2 YYREEE (reference sequence). The CDR3 DNA is TGTGCCAGCAGCTTCGGGGGCAATCAGCCCCAGCATCTT. Its protein is CASSFGGNQPQHL.

The table lists this clonotype with a few counts. CDR3 sequence (DNA): TGTGCCAGCAGCCAAGGACTAGCGTCTAGCACAGATACGCAGTATTTT. This encodes CASSQGLASSTDTQYF. The chain links TRBV4-2 to TRBJ2-3; 8 bases line up with TRBD2. V dropped 1 base and J dropped 0; count of bases not matched to a gene: 3. CDR1 is LGHNA and CDR2 is YNFKEQ in the germline V gene. The CDR3 loop spans 16 amino acids.

This chain connects TRBV7-3 to TRBJ1-1; D call uncertain. CDR1 and CDR2 from the germline V gene are SGHTA and FQGTGA. Between the trimmed V and J ends, which lost 2 bases and 5 bases, there was a span of 9 bases. The CDR3 spans 13 residues. The CDR3 reads CASSLGAGTEAFF. The CDR3, as DNA: TGTGCCAGCAGCTTAGGCGCGGGGACTGAAGCTTTCTTT.

This clonotype turned up a few times. This chain links TRBV2 with TRBJ1-1, with D tentatively TRBD1 (6 bases). V was pared by 7 bases and J by 1 base, with 13 bases between. The germline gives CDR1 SNHLY, CDR2 FYNNEI. The CDR3 length is 14 residues. The CDR3: CASTWDISNTEAFF. In nucleotides, the CDR3 is TGTGCCAGCACCTGGGACATCTCGAACACTGAAGCTTTCTTT.

By its share, this clonotype is hyperexpanded (1% or more). The genes are TRBV11-3 and TRBJ1-1; D not resolved. Germline CDR1 SGHNT, CDR2 YENEEA. CDR3 length: 14 amino acids. Trimming took 0 bases from V and 4 from J, leaving 9 bases between them. CDR3 nucleotides: TGTGCCAGCAGCTTAGAATCCAGTGGCACTGAAGCTTTCTTT. As protein: CASSLESSGTEAFF.

This chain uses TRBV12-3 or TRBV12-4 with TRBJ2-7, with D maybe TRBD2 (6 bases). V lost 5 bases and J lost 0, with 14 bases in between. This CDR3 is 15 amino acids long. The DNA of the CDR3 is TGTGCCAGCAGTGTGGGACTTCTAGACTCCTACGAGCAGTACTTC. Encoded protein: CASSVGLLDSYEQYF.

The chain employs TRBV18 and TRBJ1-1, with D hard to call. The CDR3 extends over 15 amino acids. With 6 bases removed from V and 2 bases from J, the gap between germline ends came to 16 bases. Germline V gives CDR1 KGHSH, CDR2 LQKENI. In DNA, the CDR3 is TGTGCCAGCTCTAACCGGGAAACTATCAACACTGAAGCTTTCTTT. This sequence encodes CASSNRETINTEAFF.

This clonotype was observed a few times. DNA for the CDR3: TGTGCCAGCAGCCTCGGGGGATACTCAGATACGCAGTATTTT. Protein: CASSLGGYSDTQYF. The V gene is TRBV9, the J gene TRBJ2-3; D is possibly TRBD2 (6 bases). The CDR3 has 14 residues. Trimming took 4 bases from V and 4 from J, leaving 13 bases between them. Germline assignment: CDR1 SGDLS and CDR2 YYNGEE.